This T cell receptor (beta chain) was recorded in a study of T-cell reconstitution after alpha-beta-depleted transplantation in children. Molecular barcoding with unique molecular identifiers was used for the TCRbeta library. TCRdb reprocessed the PCR reads with MiXCR, giving one entry per CDR3 protein. The sample has about 91,000 distinct CDR3 sequences; 7% to 10% are singletons. The table lists this clonotype with many counts. The sample consisted of PBMCs from the stem cell graft donor, taken from the stem cell graft. This TCR derives from a human donor who donated a stem cell graft to a child with congenital amegakaryocytic thrombocytopenia.

The CDR3 protein is CASSRLAGLAKNIQYF. DNA of the CDR3: TGTGCCAGCAGTCGACTAGCGGGGCTAGCCAAAAACATTCAGTACTTC. The chain links TRBV12-3 or TRBV12-4 to TRBJ2-4; 11 positions match TRBD2. The trim removed 5 bases at V and 0 bases at J, leaving 3 bases unmatched. The CDR3 is made up of 16 amino acids.